Listed here is a single T cell receptor (beta chain). Antigen: not known. This entry comes from a study of regulatory T cells in long-lasting Graves disease. Study observations and caveats: Lower TCR diversity characterized persistent Graves' patients relative to newly diagnosed patients. Whereas 1,000 or so public clonotypes were shared by new patients, persistent patients shared more, at over 2,500. Newly diagnosed disease favored TRBV20-1 and TRBJ2-1 over persistent disease.

Arm-PCR of CDR3 regions and iRepertoire HTBI primers were used to build TCR beta libraries. In TCRdb, the multiplex PCR reads were re-called with MiXCR into one record per CDR3 protein. The sample has 300,000 to 350,000 distinct CDR3 sequences, roughly a fifth seen once. This CDR3 has 15 residues. V lost 0 bases and J 2 bases, leaving 12 bases between the germline ends. Germline V gives CDR1 SGHRS, CDR2 YFSETQ. The sample's time point: persistent/refractory GD, antithyroid drugs over 5 years with positive TRAb. Researchers made the TCR library from RNA that was extracted from PBMCs. Patients with Graves' disease were diagnosed by American Thyroid Association guidelines.

The chain has TRBV5-1 and TRBJ2-7; D remains ambiguous. Here the sequenced sample was peripheral blood mononuclear cells (PBMCs), taken when the disease was refractory, from a patient treated with antithyroid drugs. The source of this sequence is a female donor with Graves disease. The DNA for the CDR3 is TGCGCCAGCAGCTTGGAAGCAGGATCTACCTACGAGCAGTACTTC. Translation gives CASSLEAGSTYEQYF.